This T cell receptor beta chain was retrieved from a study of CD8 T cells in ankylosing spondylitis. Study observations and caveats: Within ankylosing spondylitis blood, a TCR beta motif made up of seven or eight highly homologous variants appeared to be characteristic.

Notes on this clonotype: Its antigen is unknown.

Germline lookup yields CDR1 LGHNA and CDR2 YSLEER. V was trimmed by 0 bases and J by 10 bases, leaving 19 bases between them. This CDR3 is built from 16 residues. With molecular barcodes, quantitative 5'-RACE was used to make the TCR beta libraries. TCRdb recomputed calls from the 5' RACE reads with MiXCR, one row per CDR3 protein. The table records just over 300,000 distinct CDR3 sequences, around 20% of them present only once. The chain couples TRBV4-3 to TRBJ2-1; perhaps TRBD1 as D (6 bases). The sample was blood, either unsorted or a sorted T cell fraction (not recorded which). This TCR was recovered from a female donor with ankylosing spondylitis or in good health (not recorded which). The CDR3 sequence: CASSQDHRVTTREQFF. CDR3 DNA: TGCGCCAGCAGCCAAGATCACAGGGTAACTACAAGGGAGCAGTTCTTC.